This T cell receptor beta chain originates from a study of OX40 agonist ivuxolimab in advanced cancers. Study-wide background: Ivuxolimab doses were 0.01, 0.1, 0.3, 1.5, 3 or 10 mg/kg every 2 weeks.

The data were produced by immunoSEQ multiplex PCR, yet TCRdb's version contains in-frame clones alone and is incomplete. The sample has around 100,000 clones, 80% to 90% seen once; the top ten hold around 1.6%. Germline CDR1 reads SSHAT; CDR2 reads FNYEAQ (reference sequence). After removal of 5 bases from V and 3 bases from J, the junction contained 2 bases not matched to a gene. CDR3 length: 13 residues. Source: CD4+ or CD8+ T cells sorted from blood, taken in a trial of the OX40 agonist ivuxolimab. This TCR was recovered from an adult with an advanced solid tumor such as melanoma, head and neck, liver or kidney cancer. This chain connects TRBV7-7 to TRBJ2-5; TRBD1 matches at 8 bases. The CDR3 loop reads CASSQDREETQYF. In DNA, the CDR3 is TGTGCCAGCAGCCAGGACAGGGAAGAGACCCAGTACTTC. The complete variable domain, with remaining parts taken from reference TRBV7-7 and TRBJ2-5, reads GAGVSQSPRYKVTKRGQDVTLRCDPISSHATLYWYQQALGQGPEFLTYFNYEAQPDKSGLPSDRFSAERPEGSISTLTIQRTEQRDSAMYRCASSQDREETQYFGPGTRLLVL.